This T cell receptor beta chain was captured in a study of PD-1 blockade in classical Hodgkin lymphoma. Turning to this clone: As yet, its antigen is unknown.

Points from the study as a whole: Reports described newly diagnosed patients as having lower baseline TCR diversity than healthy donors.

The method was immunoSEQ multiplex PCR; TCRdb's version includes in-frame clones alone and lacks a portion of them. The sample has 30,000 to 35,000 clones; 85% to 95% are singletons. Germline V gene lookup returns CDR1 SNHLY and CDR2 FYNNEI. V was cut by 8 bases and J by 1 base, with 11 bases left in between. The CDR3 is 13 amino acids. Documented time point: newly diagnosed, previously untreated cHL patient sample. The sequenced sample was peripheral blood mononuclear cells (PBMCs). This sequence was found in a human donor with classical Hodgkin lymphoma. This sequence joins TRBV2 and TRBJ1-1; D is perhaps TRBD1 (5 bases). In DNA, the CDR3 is TGTGCCAGCGATCGGGGACCGAACACTGAAGCTTTCTTT. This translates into CASDRGPNTEAFF.